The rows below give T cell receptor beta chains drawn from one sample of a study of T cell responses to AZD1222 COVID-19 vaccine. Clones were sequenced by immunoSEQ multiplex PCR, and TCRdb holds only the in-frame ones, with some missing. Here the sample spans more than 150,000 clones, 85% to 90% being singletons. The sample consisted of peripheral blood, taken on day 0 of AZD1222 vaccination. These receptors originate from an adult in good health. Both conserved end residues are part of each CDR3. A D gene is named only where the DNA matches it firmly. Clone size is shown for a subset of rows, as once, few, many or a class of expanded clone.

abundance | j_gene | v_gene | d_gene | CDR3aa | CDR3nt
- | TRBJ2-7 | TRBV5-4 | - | CASSLPHSYEQYF | TGTGCCAGCAGCTTACCGCACTCCTACGAGCAGTACTTC
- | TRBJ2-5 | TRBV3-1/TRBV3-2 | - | CASSQARGQQETQYF | TGTGCCAGCAGCCAAGCTCGGGGACAACAAGAGACCCAGTACTTC
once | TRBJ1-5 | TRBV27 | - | CASSLRRGSNQPQHF | TGTGCCAGCAGTTTAAGACGTGGCAGCAATCAGCCCCAGCATTTT
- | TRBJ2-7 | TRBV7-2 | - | CASSLALASYEQYF | TGTGCCAGCAGCTTAGCGCTTGCGTCATACGAGCAGTACTTC
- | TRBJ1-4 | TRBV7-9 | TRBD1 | CASSPDSGQGSANEKLFF | TGTGCCAGCAGCCCGGATTCCGGACAGGGGTCCGCAAATGAAAAACTGTTTTTT
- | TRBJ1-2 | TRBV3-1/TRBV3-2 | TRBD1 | CASSLDRGVGYTF | TGTGCCAGCAGCCTCGACAGGGGGGTTGGCTACACCTTC
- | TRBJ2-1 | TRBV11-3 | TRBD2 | CASSPRTSGGNNEQFF | TGTGCCAGCAGCCCTAGGACTAGCGGGGGGAACAATGAGCAGTTCTTC
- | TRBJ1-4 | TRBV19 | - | CASSYSNEKLFF | TGTGCCAGTAGTTACAGTAATGAAAAACTGTTTTTT
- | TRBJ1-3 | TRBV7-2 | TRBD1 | CASSWRTGNSGNTIYF | TGTGCCAGCAGCTGGCGGACAGGGAACTCTGGAAACACCATATATTTT
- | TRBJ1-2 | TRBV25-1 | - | CASSDPGLNYGYTF | TGTGCCAGCAGTGATCCGGGCCTTAACTATGGCTACACCTTC
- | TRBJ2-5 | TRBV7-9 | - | CASSPPRGKGETQYF | TGTGCCAGCAGCCCGCCGAGAGGGAAGGGAGAGACCCAGTACTTC
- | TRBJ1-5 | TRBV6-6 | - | CASSYQGMGNQPQHF | TGTGCCAGCAGTTACCAGGGGATGGGCAATCAGCCCCAGCATTTT
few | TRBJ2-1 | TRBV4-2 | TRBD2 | CASSQDRGAGRAYNEQFF | TGTGCCAGCAGCCAAGATAGGGGAGCGGGGAGAGCATACAATGAGCAGTTCTTC
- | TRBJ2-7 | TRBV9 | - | CASSGGTVSSYEQYF | TGTGCCAGCAGCGGAGGGACGGTGAGCTCCTACGAGCAGTACTTC
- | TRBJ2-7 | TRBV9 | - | CASSVDNRGGEQYF | TGTGCCAGCAGCGTAGATAACAGGGGAGGCGAGCAGTACTTC
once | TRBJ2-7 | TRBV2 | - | CASSSGTVYEQYF | TGTGCCAGCAGTTCCGGGACGGTATACGAGCAGTACTTC
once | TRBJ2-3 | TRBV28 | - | CASRAGNRAQYF | TGTGCCAGCAGGGCAGGGAATAGGGCGCAGTATTTT
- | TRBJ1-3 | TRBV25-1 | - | CASSPGQNSGNTIYF | TGTGCCAGCAGTCCGGGACAAAACTCTGGAAACACCATATATTTT
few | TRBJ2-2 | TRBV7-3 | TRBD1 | CASSLRTGGDTGELFF | TGTGCCAGCAGCCTAAGGACAGGGGGCGACACCGGGGAGCTGTTTTTT
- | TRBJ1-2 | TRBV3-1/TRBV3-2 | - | CASSQQGNYGYTF | TGTGCCAGCAGCCAACAGGGTAACTATGGCTACACCTTC
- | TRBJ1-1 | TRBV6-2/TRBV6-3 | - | CASSLGAKTEAFF | TGTGCCAGCAGTTTGGGGGCTAAAACTGAAGCTTTCTTT
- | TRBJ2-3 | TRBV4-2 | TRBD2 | CASSQDPLAGTSTDTQYF | TGTGCCAGCAGCCAAGATCCTCTAGCGGGCACCAGCACAGATACGCAGTATTTT
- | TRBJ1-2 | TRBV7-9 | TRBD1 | CASSPRTGGGYGYTF | TGTGCCAGCAGTCCTCGGACAGGGGGGGGCTATGGCTACACCTTC
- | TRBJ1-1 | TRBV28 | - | CASSFRRTEAFF | TGTGCCAGCAGTTTCAGGCGGACTGAAGCTTTCTTT
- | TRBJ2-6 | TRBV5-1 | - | CATQIGDSGANVLTF | TGCGCCACCCAAATAGGGGACTCTGGGGCCAACGTCCTGACTTTC
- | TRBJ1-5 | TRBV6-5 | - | CASSEGSEPQHF | TGTGCCAGCTCAGAAGGCAGCGAGCCCCAGCATTTT
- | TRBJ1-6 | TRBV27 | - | CASSKQTGSNSPLHF | TGTGCCAGCAGTAAACAGACCGGGTCTAATTCACCCCTCCACTTT
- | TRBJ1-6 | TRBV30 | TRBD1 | CAWGPRDRDNSPLHF | TGTGCCTGGGGGCCCCGGGACAGGGATAATTCACCCCTCCACTTT
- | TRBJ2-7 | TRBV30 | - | CAWSGQISYEQYF | TGTGCCTGGAGCGGACAAATCTCCTACGAGCAGTACTTC
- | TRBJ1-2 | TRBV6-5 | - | CASSYSMGVNSYGYTF | TGTGCCAGCAGTTACTCGATGGGGGTAAATAGCTATGGCTACACCTTC
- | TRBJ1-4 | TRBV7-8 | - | CASSPPAGQNEKLFF | TGTGCCAGCAGCCCCCCGGCGGGGCAGAATGAAAAACTGTTTTTT
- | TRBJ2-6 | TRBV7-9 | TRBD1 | CASTSDRGRFSGANVLTF | TGTGCCAGCACCTCAGACAGGGGGCGTTTCTCTGGGGCCAACGTCCTGACTTTC
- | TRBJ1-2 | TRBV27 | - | CASSYGVRYGYTF | TGTGCCAGCAGTTACGGGGTACGGTATGGCTACACCTTC
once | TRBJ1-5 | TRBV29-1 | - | CSVGENQPQHF | TGCAGCGTGGGGGAGAATCAGCCCCAGCATTTT
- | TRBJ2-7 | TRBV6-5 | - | CASRGVTGSVYEQYF | TGTGCCAGCAGAGGAGTGACGGGATCCGTCTACGAGCAGTACTTC
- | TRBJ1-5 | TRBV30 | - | CAWSVAGSNQPQHF | TGTGCCTGGAGTGTAGCGGGAAGCAATCAGCCCCAGCATTTT
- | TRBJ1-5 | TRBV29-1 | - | CSVSRAFGGGPQHF | TGCAGCGTCAGCCGGGCCTTCGGGGGGGGGCCCCAGCATTTT
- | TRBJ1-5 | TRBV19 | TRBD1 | CASSATGERQPQHF | TGTGCCAGTAGTGCAACAGGGGAAAGGCAGCCCCAGCATTTT
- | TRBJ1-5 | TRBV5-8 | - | CASSLWDQPQHF | TGTGCCAGCAGCTTGTGGGATCAGCCCCAGCATTTT
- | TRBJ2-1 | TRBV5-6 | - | CASSQDRPLINEQFF | TGTGCCAGCAGCCAGGACAGACCTCTGATCAATGAGCAGTTCTTC
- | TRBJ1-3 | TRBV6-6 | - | CASSRRTLLPKRDTIYF | TGTGCCAGCAGTCGCCGGACGCTTCTCCCCAAGCGCGACACCATATATTTT
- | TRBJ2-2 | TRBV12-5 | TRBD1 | CASGLARTGGTGELFF | TGTGCTAGTGGTTTGGCCCGGACAGGGGGGACCGGGGAGCTGTTTTTT
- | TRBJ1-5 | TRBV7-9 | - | CASTQGFLPQHF | TGTGCCAGCACCCAGGGTTTTCTCCCCCAGCATTTT
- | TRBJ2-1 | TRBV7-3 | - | CASSSSGGYDEQFF | TGTGCCAGCAGCTCCAGCGGCGGTTACGATGAGCAGTTCTTC
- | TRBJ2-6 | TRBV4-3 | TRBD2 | CASSRGLAGGHTGANVLTF | TGCGCCAGCAGCCGAGGTCTAGCGGGAGGTCACACTGGGGCCAACGTCCTGACTTTC
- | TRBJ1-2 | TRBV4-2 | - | CASSQDSGAPYGYTF | TGTGCCAGCAGCCAAGACTCCGGGGCTCCTTATGGCTACACCTTC
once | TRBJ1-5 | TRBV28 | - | CASRAGLTGGNQPQHF | TGTGCCAGCAGGGCAGGCCTAACCGGAGGCAATCAGCCCCAGCATTTT
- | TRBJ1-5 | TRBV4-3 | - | CASSQDLVRVGNQPQHF | TGCGCCAGCAGCCAAGATCTGGTAAGGGTTGGGAATCAGCCCCAGCATTTT
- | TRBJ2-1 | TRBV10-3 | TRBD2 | CAISGLAEISYNEQFF | TGTGCCATCAGTGGACTAGCGGAAATATCCTACAATGAGCAGTTCTTC
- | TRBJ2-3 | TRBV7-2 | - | CASSPQRSTDTQYF | TGTGCCAGCAGCCCCCAGAGGAGCACAGATACGCAGTATTTT
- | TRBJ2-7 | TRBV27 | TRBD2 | CASSPAGAVYEQYF | TGTGCCAGCAGCCCAGCGGGAGCTGTCTACGAGCAGTACTTC
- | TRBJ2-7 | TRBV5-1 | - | CASSLDGYEQYF | TGCGCCAGCAGCTTGGACGGGTACGAGCAGTACTTC
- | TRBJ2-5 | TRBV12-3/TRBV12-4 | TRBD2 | CASSWGLAGEYF | TGTGCCAGCAGTTGGGGACTAGCGGGCGAGTACTTC
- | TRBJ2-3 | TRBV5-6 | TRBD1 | CASTRRTGPSDTQYF | TGTGCCAGCACCCGAAGGACAGGGCCCTCAGATACGCAGTATTTT
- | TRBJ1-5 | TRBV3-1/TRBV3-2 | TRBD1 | CASSPVTGGGQPQHF | TGTGCCAGCAGCCCCGTGACAGGGGGCGGACAGCCCCAGCATTTT
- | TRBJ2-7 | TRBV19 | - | CASSKQANYEQYF | TGTGCCAGTAGTAAACAGGCGAATTACGAGCAGTACTTC
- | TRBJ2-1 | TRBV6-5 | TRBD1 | CASSYGQVYNEQFF | TGTGCCAGCAGTTACGGACAGGTATACAATGAGCAGTTCTTC
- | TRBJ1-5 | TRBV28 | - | CASSRSNQPQHF | TGTGCCAGCAGTCGCAGCAATCAGCCCCAGCATTTT
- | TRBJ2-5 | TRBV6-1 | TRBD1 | CASSAPTGVREETQYF | TGTGCCAGCAGTGCTCCAACAGGGGTTAGGGAAGAGACCCAGTACTTC
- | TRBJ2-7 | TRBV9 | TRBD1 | CASSAGPGQGYEQYF | TGTGCCAGCAGCGCGGGACCGGGACAGGGTTACGAGCAGTACTTC